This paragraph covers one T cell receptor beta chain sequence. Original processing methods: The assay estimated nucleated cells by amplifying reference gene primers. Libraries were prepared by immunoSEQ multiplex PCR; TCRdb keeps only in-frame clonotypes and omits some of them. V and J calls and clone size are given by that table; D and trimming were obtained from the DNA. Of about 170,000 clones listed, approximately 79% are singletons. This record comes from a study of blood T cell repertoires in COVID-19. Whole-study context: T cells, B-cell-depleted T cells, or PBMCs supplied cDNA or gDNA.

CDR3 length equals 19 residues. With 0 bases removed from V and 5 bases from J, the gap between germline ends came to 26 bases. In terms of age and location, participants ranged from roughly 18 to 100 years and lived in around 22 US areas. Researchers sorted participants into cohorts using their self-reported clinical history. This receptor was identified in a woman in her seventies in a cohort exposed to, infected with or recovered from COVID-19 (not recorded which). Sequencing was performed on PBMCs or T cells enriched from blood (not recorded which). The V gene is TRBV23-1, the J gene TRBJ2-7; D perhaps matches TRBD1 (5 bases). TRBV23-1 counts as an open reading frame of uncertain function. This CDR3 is CASSQSGTGQGDATDEQYF. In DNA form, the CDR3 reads TGCGCCAGCAGTCAATCAGGCACGGGTCAAGGGGATGCGACCGACGAGCAGTACTTC.